These 31 T cell receptor beta chains share one sample of origin, sequenced in a study of T cell changes during pregnancy in multiple sclerosis. Clones were sequenced by immunoSEQ multiplex PCR, and TCRdb holds only the in-frame ones, with some missing. This table has about 81,000 clones, just over 90% appearing once. Sequencing was performed on peripheral blood, taken in the third trimester of pregnancy. Receptors were obtained from a female donor in good health, enrolled as a control in a pregnancy study.

This chain links TRBV7-9 with TRBJ2-1; possible D gene TRBD2, 6 bases. The CDR3 runs 16 residues. Germline V lookup: CDR1 SEHNR, CDR2 FQNEAQ (reference sequence). Trimming left V 3 bases short and J 4 bases short, with 16 bases between. The CDR3 DNA follows: TGTGCCAGCAGCTTCCTCACGGGAGCGGAGTACAATGAGCAGTTCTTC. This encodes CASSFLTGAEYNEQFF.

The chain couples TRBV4-1 to TRBJ2-7; the match to TRBD1 covers 7 bases. The length of the CDR3 is 16 residues. Germline values: CDR1 MGHRA, CDR2 YSYEKL. The V and J ends lost 4 bases and 2 bases, in that order; junction bases with no gene match: 11. Here the CDR3 reads CASSLTIGQVPYEQYF. CDR3 sequence (DNA): TGCGCCAGCAGCCTAACGATTGGACAGGTCCCCTACGAGCAGTACTTC.

This chain links TRBV27 with TRBJ2-7, with 8 nucleotides matching TRBD1. The CDR3 loop spans 14 amino acids. V was clipped by 5 bases and J by 5 bases; unmatched bases: 8. CDR1 MNHEY and CDR2 SMNVEV come from the germline V gene (reference sequence). As DNA, the CDR3 is TGTGCCAGCAGTCAGACAGGGGTTGTGAACGAGCAGTACTTC. The encoded protein is CASSQTGVVNEQYF.

V is TRBV5-1 and J is TRBJ2-1, with 7 bases identical to TRBD2. CDR3 length equals 14 residues. Germline trimming cut 0 bases from V and 10 bases from J; bases unmatched to any gene: 7. Germline V gives CDR1 SGHRS, CDR2 YFSETQ. In nucleotides, the CDR3 is TGCGCCAGCAGCTTGGGGGAGGGCCGGGGGGAGCAGTTCTTC. Amino acids: CASSLGEGRGEQFF.

The gene calls are TRBV7-9 and TRBJ1-4; 9 nucleotides align to TRBD1. The V gene's germline CDR1 is SEHNR and CDR2 FQNEAQ (reference sequence). This CDR3 has 16 residues. After removal of 2 bases from V and 2 bases from J, the junction contained 3 bases not matched to a gene. As DNA, the CDR3 is TGTGCCAGCAGCTTATCCGGGACAGGGACTAATGAAAAACTGTTTTTT. Translating it yields CASSLSGTGTNEKLFF.

V is TRBV21-1 and J is TRBJ1-1; the table's D call, TRBD1, was not checked against the DNA. TRBV21-1 is recorded as a pseudogene. This CDR3 region has 14 residues. This CDR3 is CASSKLQGMAEAFF. The CDR3 DNA reads as TGTGCCAGCAGCAAATTACAGGGGATGGCTGAAGCTTTCTTT.

V usage is TRBV28 and J usage is TRBJ1-2; tentative D call: TRBD1 (6 bases). With 7 bases removed from V and 4 bases from J, the gap between germline ends came to 19 bases. From germline, CDR1 is MDHEN and CDR2 SYDVKM. The CDR3 covers 15 residues. The CDR3 DNA sequence: TGTGCCAGCACCTCTCTACAGGGTGAGGGCTATGGCTACACCTTC. Protein: CASTSLQGEGYGYTF.

This chain connects TRBV28 to TRBJ2-7; no reliable D call. The CDR3 length is 14 residues. V lost 2 bases to trimming and J lost 4 bases, with 12 bases between them. Germline V gene lookup returns CDR1 MDHEN and CDR2 SYDVKM. CDR3 loop: CASSLSSTQYEQYF. DNA for the CDR3: TGTGCCAGCAGTTTAAGTAGTACCCAATACGAGCAGTACTTC.

The chain couples TRBV27 to TRBJ2-3, with D unclear. CDR1 is MNHEY, CDR2 SMNVEV, per germline (reference sequence). The germline V and J ends were trimmed by 4 bases and 2 bases, with 13 bases remaining between them. The CDR3 sequence is 15 residues long. The CDR3 is CASSSLPGITDTQYF. Written as DNA, the CDR3 is TGTGCCAGCAGTTCTCTCCCGGGTATCACAGATACGCAGTATTTT.

The rearrangement links TRBV6-5 to TRBJ2-7; TRBD2 is a possible D gene (6 bases). Germline-derived CDR1 and CDR2 are MNHEY and SVGAGI. The CDR3 has 15 residues. V was cut by 6 bases and J by 0 bases, with 15 bases left in between. This CDR3 is CASRLGDGSSYEQYF. CDR3 in DNA: TGTGCCAGCAGGCTGGGCGACGGGAGCTCCTACGAGCAGTACTTC.

A note on this clone: One junction end does not reproduce the germline sequence, and a read error may be involved. The chain combines TRBV19 with TRBJ2-7; 10 nucleotides agree with TRBD1. Looked up from germline, CDR1 is LNHDA and CDR2 is SQIVND (reference sequence). The CDR3 covers 15 residues. CDR3 residues: CASSPTTGGAPSLHF. The CDR3 DNA sequence: TGTGCCAGTAGTCCAACGACAGGGGGCGCCCCCTCCCTGCACTTC.

About this clone itself: Different DNA sequences within this sample yield the same CDR3. This chain uses TRBV28 with TRBJ1-1; D not certain. The CDR3 is 10 amino acids. V was pared by 8 bases and J by 5 bases, with 6 bases between. Germline CDR1 is MDHEN and CDR2 is SYDVKM. The CDR3 spells CASGHTEAFF. The CDR3 nucleotides read TGTGCCAGCGGGCATACTGAAGCTTTCTTT.

The J gene is TRBJ1-4, the V gene TRBV10-1, with D tentatively TRBD1 (6 bases). The germline V gene encodes CDR1 WNHNN and CDR2 SYGVQD (reference sequence). V lost 2 bases and J 0 bases, leaving 10 bases between the germline ends. The CDR3 contains 16 residues. This CDR3 is CASSEERGSTNEKLFF. CDR3 DNA: TGCGCCAGCAGTGAGGAAAGGGGGTCAACTAATGAAAAACTGTTTTTT.

The genes are TRBV14 and TRBJ2-7, with a possible D match to TRBD1 (8 bases). The V gene lost 4 bases and the J gene lost 5 bases, with 18 bases spanning the gap. From germline, CDR1 is SGHDN and CDR2 FVKESK. This CDR3 has 15 residues. CDR3 bases: TGTGCCAGCAGCCCCAGCGGGACAGGAATCCACGAGCAGTACTTC. Its protein is CASSPSGTGIHEQYF.

The V and J genes are TRBV11-2 and TRBJ2-2, with D possibly matching TRBD1 (6 bases). Germline CDR1 is SGHAT and CDR2 is FQNNGV. The CDR3 is 15 amino acids. V was clipped by 4 bases and J by 0 bases, with 9 bases between them. The CDR3: CASSSGQTNTGELFF. In DNA, the CDR3 is TGTGCCAGCAGCTCCGGACAGACGAACACCGGGGAGCTGTTTTTT.

The gene calls are TRBV4-1 and TRBJ1-4; the D gene is possibly TRBD1 (5 bases). The germline gives CDR1 MGHRA, CDR2 YSYEKL. Trimming took off 5 bases at V and 6 bases at J, with 19 bases between the two ends. The CDR3 sequence is 16 residues long. The CDR3 spells CASSVKQVPGYEKLFF. The CDR3 DNA reads as TGCGCCAGCAGCGTAAAACAGGTCCCAGGATATGAAAAACTGTTTTTT.

This chain uses TRBV18 with TRBJ2-5; 10 bases line up with TRBD1. Trimming removed 4 bases from V and 4 bases from J; junction bases left unmatched: 6. Germline CDR1 reads KGHSH; CDR2 reads LQKENI. This CDR3 spans 15 amino acids. The CDR3 nucleotides read TGTGCCAGCTCACTATCGGACAGGGGGTCAGAGACCCAGTACTTC. Translation gives CASSLSDRGSETQYF.

The rearrangement links TRBV5-4 to TRBJ2-1, with D hard to call. Germline values: CDR1 SGHNT, CDR2 YYREEE (reference sequence). The CDR3 is 14 residues long. Trimming shortened V by 2 bases and J by 10 bases, and 16 bases separated the two germline ends. The DNA for the CDR3 is TGTGCCAGCAGCTTTACGGGTGTACAATGGGAGCAGTTCTTC. This translates into CASSFTGVQWEQFF.

V gene TRBV7-2 combines with J gene TRBJ2-1; 9 nucleotides align to TRBD1. This CDR3 contains 15 residues. CDR1 is SGHTA, CDR2 FQGNSA, per germline. V trimming: 5 bases; J trimming: 4 bases; junction bases outside the gene matches: 6. The CDR3 DNA sequence: TGTGCCAGCAGCGAACAGGGGGCGTCGTACAATGAGCAGTTCTTC. This encodes CASSEQGASYNEQFF. Together with reference TRBV7-2 and TRBJ2-1, the CDR3 gives the full variable domain: GAGVSQSPSNKVTEKGKDVELRCDPISGHTALYWYRQSLGQGLEFLIYFQGNSAPDKSGLPSDRFSAERTGGSVSTLTIQRTQQEDSAVYLCASSEQGASYNEQFFGPGTRLTVL.

V gene TRBV10-3 combines with J gene TRBJ1-1, with TRBD1 matching over 10 bases. The CDR3 extends over 15 amino acids. Germline CDR1 reads ENHRY; CDR2 reads SYGVKD. Trimming took 0 bases from V and 5 from J; bases not matched to a gene: 3. The CDR3 region has the DNA TGTGCCATCAGTGAGTCACCGGGACAGGGGACTGAAGCTTTCTTT. Its translation is CAISESPGQGTEAFF.

The chain recombines TRBV6-1 with TRBJ2-1; D gene uncertain. CDR3 size: 14 residues. V gave up 6 bases and J gave up 0 bases, with 9 bases separating them. Germline lookup yields CDR1 MNHNS and CDR2 SASEGT. The CDR3 spells CASRAPSSYNEQFF. CDR3 in DNA: TGTGCCAGCAGAGCGCCCAGCTCCTACAATGAGCAGTTCTTC.

This chain connects TRBV5-1 to TRBJ1-2, with D possibly TRBD1 on 5 matching bases. Trimming took off 0 bases at V and 8 bases at J, with 11 bases between the two ends. The CDR3 loop spans 13 amino acids. Per germline, CDR1 SGHRS and CDR2 YFSETQ. CDR3 in amino acids: CASSLGGGDGYTF. DNA of the CDR3: TGCGCCAGCAGCTTGGGGGGAGGGGACGGCTACACCTTC.

This chain links TRBV28 with TRBJ2-3; 8 nucleotides line up with TRBD1. With V trimmed by 7 bases and J by 8 bases, 17 bases remained unmatched. The CDR3 covers 16 residues. Germline lookup yields CDR1 MDHEN and CDR2 SYDVKM. The CDR3 DNA reads as TGTGCCAGCATCAATCCGGGACAGGACCTTGCCAGTACGCAGTATTTT. This gives the protein CASINPGQDLASTQYF.

The chain recombines TRBV5-1 with TRBJ2-3; D is unclear. The germline V gene encodes CDR1 SGHRS and CDR2 YFSETQ. Trimming pared 4 bases from V and 6 bases from J, leaving 9 bases between. This CDR3 is built from 12 residues. The CDR3, as DNA: TGCGCCAGCAGCGAACCCGGGGATACGCAGTATTTT. Protein product: CASSEPGDTQYF.

The chain couples TRBV5-5 to TRBJ2-7; TRBD2 aligns across 13 bases. Per the germline V gene, CDR1 is SGHKS and CDR2 is YYEKEE (reference sequence). The CDR3 totals 16 residues. V trimming: 3 bases; J trimming: 3 bases; junction bases outside the gene matches: 6. CDR3 bases: TGTGCCAGCAGCTCGACAGGACTAGCGGGAGTCTACGAGCAGTACTTC. Residues: CASSSTGLAGVYEQYF.

The rearrangement joins TRBV28 to TRBJ2-4; tentatively, D is TRBD1 (6 bases). The CDR3 sequence is 16 residues long. Trimming cost V 4 bases and J 1 base, with 14 bases left between them. The germline gives CDR1 MDHEN, CDR2 SYDVKM. The CDR3 spells CASSSSGERAKNIQYF. CDR3 bases: TGTGCCAGCAGTTCCTCAGGGGAGAGGGCCAAAAACATTCAGTACTTC.

Comments on this clone: Different DNA sequences within this sample yield the same CDR3. The rearrangement links TRBV28 to TRBJ1-4, with D unresolved. The CDR3 is 11 amino acids. Germline CDR1 reads MDHEN; CDR2 reads SYDVKM. Trimming cost V 3 bases and J 8 bases, with 4 bases left between them. The CDR3 coding sequence is TGTGCCAGCAGTTTGAGCGAAAAACTGTTTTTT. It yields the protein CASSLSEKLFF.

V and J are TRBV28 and TRBJ2-7; D is unclear. The CDR3 extends over 12 amino acids. The V end lost 4 bases, the J end lost 4 bases, and 8 bases lay between the germline ends. Germline V gene lookup returns CDR1 MDHEN and CDR2 SYDVKM. The CDR3 loop reads CASSSKIYEQYF. The CDR3 nucleotides read TGTGCCAGCAGTTCTAAAATATACGAGCAGTACTTC. The variable domain in full, with the rest retrieved from reference TRBV28 and TRBJ2-7, is DVKVTQSSRYLVKRTGEKVFLECVQDMDHENMFWYRQDPGLGLRLIYFSYDVKMKEKGDIPEGYSVSREKKERFSLILESASTNQTSMYLCASSSKIYEQYFGPGTRLTVT.

This chain joins TRBV4-1 and TRBJ2-7; the D gene is possibly TRBD2 (5 bases). V shed 1 base and J shed 9 bases, with 22 bases lying between them. Looked up from germline, CDR1 is MGHRA and CDR2 is YSYEKL. The CDR3 is 16 residues long. The CDR3 region has the DNA TGCGCCAGCAGCCAAGTCATTGGACTTATTCCCGTGGGGCAGTACTTC. It codes for CASSQVIGLIPVGQYF.

This rearrangement joins TRBV4-2 to TRBJ2-1, with 14 bases lining up with TRBD2. V shed 1 base and J 9 bases; nucleotides not matched to a gene: 5. The CDR3 is 16 residues long. Germline CDR1 reads LGHNA; CDR2 reads YNFKEQ. CDR3 coding DNA: TGTGCCAGCAGCCAAGCGACTAGCGGGAGGGCCAGTGAGCAGTTCTTC. As protein: CASSQATSGRASEQFF.

This sequence joins TRBV19 and TRBJ2-1, with 9 bases identical to TRBD1. The CDR3 has 15 amino acids. Per the germline V gene, CDR1 is LNHDA and CDR2 is SQIVND (reference sequence). V dropped 5 bases and J dropped 3; count of bases not matched to a gene: 5. The CDR3 DNA reads as TGTGCCAGTAGTGTACAGGGGGCTAACTACAATGAGCAGTTCTTC. Translated, it gives CASSVQGANYNEQFF.